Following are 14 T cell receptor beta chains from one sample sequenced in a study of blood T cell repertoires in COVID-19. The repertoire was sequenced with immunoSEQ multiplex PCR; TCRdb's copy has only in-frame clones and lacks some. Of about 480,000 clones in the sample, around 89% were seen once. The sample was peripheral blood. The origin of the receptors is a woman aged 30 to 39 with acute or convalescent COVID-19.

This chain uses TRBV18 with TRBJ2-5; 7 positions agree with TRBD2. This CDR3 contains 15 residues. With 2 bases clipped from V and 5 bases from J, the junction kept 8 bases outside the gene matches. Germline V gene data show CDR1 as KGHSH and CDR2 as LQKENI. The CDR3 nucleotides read TGTGCCAGCTCACCAGCGCAAGGGAGGGAGGAGACCCAGTACTTC. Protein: CASSPAQGREETQYF.

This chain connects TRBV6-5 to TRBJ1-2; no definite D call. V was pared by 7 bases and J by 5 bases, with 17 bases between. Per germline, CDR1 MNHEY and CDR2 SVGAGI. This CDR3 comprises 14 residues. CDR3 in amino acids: CASNKQGLNYGYTF. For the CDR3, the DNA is TGTGCCAGCAACAAACAAGGACTGAATTATGGCTACACCTTC.

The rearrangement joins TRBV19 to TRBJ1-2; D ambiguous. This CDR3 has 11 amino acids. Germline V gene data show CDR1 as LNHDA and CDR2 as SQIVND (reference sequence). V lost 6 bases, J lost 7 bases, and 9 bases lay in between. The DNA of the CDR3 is TGTGCCAGTAGGACCTCAGGTGGCTACACCTTC. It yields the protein CASRTSGGYTF.

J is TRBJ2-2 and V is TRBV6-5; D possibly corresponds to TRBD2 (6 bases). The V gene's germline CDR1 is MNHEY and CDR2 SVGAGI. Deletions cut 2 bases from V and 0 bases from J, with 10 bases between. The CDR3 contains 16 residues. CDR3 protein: CASSYPGGANTGELFF. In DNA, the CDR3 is TGTGCCAGCAGTTACCCTGGAGGGGCGAACACCGGGGAGCTGTTTTTT.

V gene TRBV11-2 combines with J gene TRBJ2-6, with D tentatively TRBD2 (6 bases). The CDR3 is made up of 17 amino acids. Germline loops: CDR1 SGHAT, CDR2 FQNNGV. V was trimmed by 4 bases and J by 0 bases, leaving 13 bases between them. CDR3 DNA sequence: TGTGCCAGCAGCTCCCTTCGGGGGAGCTCTGGGGCCAACGTCCTGACTTTC. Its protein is CASSSLRGSSGANVLTF.

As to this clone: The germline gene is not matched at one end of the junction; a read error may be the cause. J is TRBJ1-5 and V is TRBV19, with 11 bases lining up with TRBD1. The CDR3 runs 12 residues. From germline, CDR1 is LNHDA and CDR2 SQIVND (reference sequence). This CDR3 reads CASSRTGGLQTF. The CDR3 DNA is TGTGCCAGTAGTAGGACAGGGGGCCTGCAAACGTTT.

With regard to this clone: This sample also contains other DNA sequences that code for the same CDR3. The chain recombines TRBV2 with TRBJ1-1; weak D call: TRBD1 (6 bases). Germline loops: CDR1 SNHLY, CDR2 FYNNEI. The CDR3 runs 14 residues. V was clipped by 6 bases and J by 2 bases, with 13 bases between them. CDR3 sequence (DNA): TGTGCCAGCAGGACTTTAGGGGGTAACACTGAAGCTTTCTTT. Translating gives CASRTLGGNTEAFF. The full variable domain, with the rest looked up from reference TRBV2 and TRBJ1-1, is EPEVTQTPSHQVTQMGQEVILRCVPISNHLYFYWYRQILGQKVEFLVSFYNNEISEKSEIFDDQFSVERPDGSNFTLKIRSTKLEDSAMYFCASRTLGGNTEAFFGQGTRLTVV.

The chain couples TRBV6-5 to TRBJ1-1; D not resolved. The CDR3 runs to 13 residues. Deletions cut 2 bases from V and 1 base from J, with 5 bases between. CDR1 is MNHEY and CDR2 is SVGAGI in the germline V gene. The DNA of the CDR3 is TGTGCCAGCAGTTACGGCAGGAACACTGAAGCTTTCTTT. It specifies CASSYGRNTEAFF.

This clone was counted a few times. The CDR3 loop is CASSLERYNEQFF. CDR3 nucleotides: TGTGCCAGCAGCTTAGAGAGGTACAATGAGCAGTTCTTC. The chain links TRBV7-3 to TRBJ2-1; D is ambiguous. CDR1 SGHTA and CDR2 FQGTGA come from the germline V gene. This CDR3 has 13 amino acids. V lost 2 bases, J lost 4 bases, and 6 bases lay in between.

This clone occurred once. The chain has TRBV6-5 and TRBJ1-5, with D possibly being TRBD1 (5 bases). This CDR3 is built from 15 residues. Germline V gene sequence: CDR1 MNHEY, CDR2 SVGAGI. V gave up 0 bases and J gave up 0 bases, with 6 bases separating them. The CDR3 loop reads CASSYSQGSNQPQHF. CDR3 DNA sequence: TGTGCCAGCAGTTACTCGCAGGGTAGCAATCAGCCCCAGCATTTT.

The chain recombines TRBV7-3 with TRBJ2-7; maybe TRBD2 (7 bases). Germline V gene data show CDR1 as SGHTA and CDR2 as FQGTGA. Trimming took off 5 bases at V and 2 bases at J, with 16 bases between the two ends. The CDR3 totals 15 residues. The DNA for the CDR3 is TGTGCCAGCAGCCCCCCCGGGGGGCGTCCCTACGAGCAGTACTTC. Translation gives CASSPPGGRPYEQYF.

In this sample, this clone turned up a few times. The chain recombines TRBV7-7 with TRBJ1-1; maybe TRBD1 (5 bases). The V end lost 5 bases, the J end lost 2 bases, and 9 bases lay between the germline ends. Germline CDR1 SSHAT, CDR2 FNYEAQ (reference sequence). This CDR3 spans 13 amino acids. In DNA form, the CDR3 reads TGTGCCAGCAGCGTGACAGTTAACACTGAAGCTTTCTTT. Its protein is CASSVTVNTEAFF. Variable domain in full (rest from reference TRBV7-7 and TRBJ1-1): GAGVSQSPRYKVTKRGQDVTLRCDPISSHATLYWYQQALGQGPEFLTYFNYEAQPDKSGLPSDRFSAERPEGSISTLTIQRTEQRDSAMYRCASSVTVNTEAFFGQGTRLTVV.

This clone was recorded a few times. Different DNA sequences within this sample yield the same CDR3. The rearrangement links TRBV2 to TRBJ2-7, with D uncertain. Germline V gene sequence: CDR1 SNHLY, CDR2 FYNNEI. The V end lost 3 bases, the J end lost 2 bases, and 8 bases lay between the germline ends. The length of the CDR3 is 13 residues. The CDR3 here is CASSDSVTYEQYF. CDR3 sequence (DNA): TGTGCCAGCAGTGATTCAGTGACCTACGAGCAGTACTTC.

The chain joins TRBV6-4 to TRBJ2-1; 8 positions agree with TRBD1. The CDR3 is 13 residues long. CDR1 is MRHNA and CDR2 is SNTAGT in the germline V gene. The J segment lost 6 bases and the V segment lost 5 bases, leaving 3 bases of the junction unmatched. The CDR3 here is CASSSDRANEQFF. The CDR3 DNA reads TGTGCCAGCAGTTCGGACAGGGCCAATGAGCAGTTCTTC.